The rows below give T cell receptor beta chains drawn from one sample of a study of cytomegalovirus exposure and HLA in healthy donors. Method: immunoSEQ multiplex PCR; TCRdb's copy keeps in-frame clones and lacks some. The profile shows 110,000 or so clones, almost 70% of them singletons. The sample taken for sequencing was PBMCs. The origin of the receptors is a man younger than 45 in good health and CMV-seronegative. The CDR3 runs from the conserved cysteine through the conserved F or W. A D gene is named only where the DNA matches it firmly. The size of a clone is reported for some rows only, either as once, few or many, or as a class for expanded clones.

d_gene	j_gene	abundance	v_gene	CDR3aa	CDR3nt
TRBD2	TRBJ2-1	few	TRBV10-1	CASSEWDYPYNEQFF	TGCGCCAGCAGTGAATGGGACTACCCGTACAATGAGCAGTTCTTC
-	TRBJ2-1	-	TRBV7-2	CASSRSPAGWDNEQFF	TGTGCCAGCAGCCGGTCGCCCGCGGGATGGGACAATGAGCAGTTCTTC
TRBD2	TRBJ2-3	-	TRBV5-4	CASSLVSLAGDTDTQYF	TGTGCCAGCAGCTTGGTAAGCCTAGCGGGAGACACAGATACGCAGTATTTT
-	TRBJ2-7	few	TRBV7-9	CASRGSRDSTYEQYF	TGTGCCAGCAGGGGATCCAGGGACTCGACTTACGAGCAGTACTTC
-	TRBJ2-3	-	TRBV4-2	CASSQEGASGLTDTQYF	TGTGCCAGCAGCCAAGAGGGGGCTAGCGGTCTCACAGATACGCAGTATTTT
TRBD2	TRBJ2-1	once	TRBV11-2	CASSLSSGSYYNEQFF	TGTGCCAGCAGCTTAAGTAGCGGGAGTTACTACAATGAGCAGTTCTTC
-	TRBJ1-2	-	TRBV7-9	CASSPEAGYTF	TGTGCCAGCAGCCCGGAGGCTGGCTACACCTTC
-	TRBJ1-1	-	TRBV11-3	CASSAPTEIPEAFF	TGTGCCAGCAGCGCCCCGACAGAAATTCCTGAAGCTTTCTTT
TRBD1	TRBJ1-1	-	TRBV28	CASSSGDRVREAFF	TGTGCCAGCAGTTCGGGGGACAGGGTCCGTGAAGCTTTCTTT
-	TRBJ2-1	few	TRBV5-4	CASSLVGDEQFF	TGTGCCAGCAGCTTGGTAGGGGATGAGCAGTTCTTC
-	TRBJ2-5	-	TRBV7-3	CASSLTQQETQYF	TGTGCCAGCAGCTTAACCCAACAAGAGACCCAGTACTTC
-	TRBJ1-5	-	TRBV18	CASSPGRSNQPQHF	TGTGCCAGCTCACCGGGGAGATCCAATCAGCCCCAGCATTTT
TRBD1	TRBJ1-2	many	TRBV25-1	CASSAGQGVYGYTF	TGTGCCAGCAGCGCCGGACAGGGCGTGTACGGCTACACCTTC
TRBD2	TRBJ2-7	-	TRBV7-2	CASSLRMGGRSSYEQYF	TGTGCCAGCAGCCTTAGGATGGGCGGGAGGAGCTCCTACGAGCAGTACTTC
-	TRBJ2-7	-	TRBV7-9	CASSSSNEQYF	TGTGCCAGCAGCTCCTCTAACGAGCAGTACTTC
TRBD1	TRBJ2-7	few	TRBV11-3	CASSLQQTGGSYEQYF	TGTGCCAGCAGCTTGCAGCAGACAGGGGGTTCCTACGAGCAGTACTTC
-	TRBJ2-1	-	TRBV6-6	CASSYVPWEYYNEQFF	TGTGCCAGCAGTTACGTTCCGTGGGAGTACTACAATGAGCAGTTCTTC
-	TRBJ1-1	-	TRBV18	CASSPKTQTMNTEAFF	TGTGCCAGCTCACCGAAGACACAGACTATGAACACTGAAGCTTTCTTT
-	TRBJ1-1	few	TRBV11-2	CASSLVWGQMNTEAFF	TGTGCCAGCAGCTTAGTGTGGGGCCAGATGAACACTGAAGCTTTCTTT
TRBD2	TRBJ2-7	-	TRBV7-9	CSSSSARTSNSYEQYF	TGTTCCAGCAGCTCCGCCCGGACTAGCAATTCCTACGAGCAGTACTTC
TRBD2	TRBJ2-5	-	TRBV5-6	CASTPTSGSWETQYF	TGTGCCAGCACCCCGACTAGCGGGAGCTGGGAGACCCAGTACTTC
-	TRBJ1-4	-	TRBV29-1	CSVEDRGRGSEKLFF	TGCAGCGTTGAAGATCGGGGCAGGGGAAGTGAAAAACTGTTTTTT
-	TRBJ1-1	-	TRBV7-9	CAAQENTEAFF	TGTGCCGCACAGGAGAACACTGAAGCTTTCTTT
-	TRBJ1-1	-	TRBV7-2	CASSPQQVYTEAFF	TGTGCCAGCAGCCCACAACAGGTGTACACTGAAGCTTTCTTT
TRBD2	TRBJ2-5	-	TRBV30	CAGAGGSPGGRETQYF	TGTGCCGGCGCCGGCGGGAGCCCCGGGGGGAGAGAGACCCAGTACTTC
-	TRBJ2-2	-	TRBV5-5	CASSFFPTGSAGELFF	TGTGCCAGCAGCTTTTTCCCAACGGGAAGCGCCGGGGAGCTGTTTTTT
TRBD1	TRBJ1-1	-	TRBV18	CASSLLTGSEAFF	TGTGCCAGCTCACTTCTGACAGGGTCTGAAGCTTTCTTT
-	TRBJ2-2	-	TRBV12-2	CASRLAGVPNTGELFF	TGTGCAAGTCGCTTAGCGGGAGTACCGAACACCGGGGAGCTGTTTTTT
-	TRBJ1-1	-	TRBV6-1	CASSSQGKETEAFF	TGTGCCAGCAGTTCGCAGGGAAAGGAGACTGAAGCTTTCTTT
-	TRBJ1-5	-	TRBV28	CASSFYSNQPQHF	TGTGCCAGCAGTTTCTACAGCAATCAGCCCCAGCATTTT
-	TRBJ1-4	-	TRBV5-8	CASNYRAGEKLFF	TGTGCCAGCAATTACAGGGCTGGAGAAAAACTGTTTTTT
-	TRBJ1-1	-	TRBV11-1	CASSLTDGNTEAFF	TGTGCCAGCAGCTTAACAGACGGGAACACTGAAGCTTTCTTT
TRBD1	TRBJ1-1	-	TRBV7-9	CASSPSARQGFTEAFF	TGTGCCAGCAGCCCGTCGGCAAGACAGGGGTTCACTGAAGCTTTCTTT
TRBD2	TRBJ2-3	-	TRBV9	CASSVDGRARDTQYF	TGTGCCAGCAGCGTAGATGGGAGGGCCAGAGATACGCAGTATTTT
TRBD2	TRBJ2-7	-	TRBV7-8	CASSLAGGLASYEQYF	TGTGCCAGCAGCTTAGCAGGGGGACTAGCGTCCTACGAGCAGTACTTC
-	TRBJ2-7	-	TRBV18	CASSSHPGEEQYF	TGTGCCAGCTCATCGCACCCCGGGGAGGAGCAGTACTTC
TRBD1	TRBJ1-4	few	TRBV7-9	CSSSLFGTGGEKLFF	TGTTCCAGCAGCTTATTCGGGACAGGGGGCGAAAAACTGTTTTTT
TRBD1	TRBJ2-3	-	TRBV15	CATYKQGATDTQYF	TGTGCCACCTATAAACAGGGGGCGACAGATACGCAGTATTTT
-	TRBJ2-6	-	TRBV6-1	CASIMYGTGANVLTF	TGTGCCAGCATAATGTACGGTACTGGGGCCAACGTCCTGACTTTC
-	TRBJ1-2	-	TRBV6-5	CASLDRFYGYTF	TGTGCCAGCCTTGACAGATTCTATGGCTACACCTTC
-	TRBJ2-3	once	TRBV9	CASSDLWGPGADTQYF	TGTGCCAGCAGCGATCTGTGGGGTCCCGGGGCAGATACGCAGTATTTT
TRBD1	TRBJ2-7	-	TRBV5-1	CASSRQGSYEQYF	TGCGCCAGCAGCAGACAGGGGAGCTACGAGCAGTACTTC
TRBD1	TRBJ1-2	-	TRBV7-2	CASSLTSTGGASYGYTF	TGTGCCAGCAGCCTCACCTCTACAGGGGGCGCTAGCTATGGCTACACCTTC
TRBD2	TRBJ2-1	-	TRBV5-1	CASSKGTSGEQFF	TGCGCCAGCAGCAAGGGGACTAGCGGGGAGCAGTTCTTC
-	TRBJ2-7	-	TRBV27	CASSLSGGRGVSYEQYF	TGTGCCAGCAGTTTATCGGGGGGCAGGGGGGTCTCCTACGAGCAGTACTTC
-	TRBJ1-1	once	TRBV27	CASRKNPQVPNTEAFF	TGTGCCAGCAGGAAAAACCCTCAGGTGCCGAACACTGAAGCTTTCTTT